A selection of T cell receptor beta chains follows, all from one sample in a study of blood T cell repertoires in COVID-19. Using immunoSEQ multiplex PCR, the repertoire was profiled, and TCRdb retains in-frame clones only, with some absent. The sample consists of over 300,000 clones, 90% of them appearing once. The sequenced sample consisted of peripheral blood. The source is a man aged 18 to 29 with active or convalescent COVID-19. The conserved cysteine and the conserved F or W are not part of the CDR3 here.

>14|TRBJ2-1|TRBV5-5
ASSEGLRTSYNEQF
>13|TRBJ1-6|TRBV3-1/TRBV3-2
ASSQDPGWNSPLH
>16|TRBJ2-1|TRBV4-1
ASSETSGGTFSDNEQF
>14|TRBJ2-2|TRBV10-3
AISGSGGLNTGELF
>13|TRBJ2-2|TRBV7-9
ASGHAVGNTGELF
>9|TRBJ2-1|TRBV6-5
ASSHINEQF
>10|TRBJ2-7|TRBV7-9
ASTHRVHEQY
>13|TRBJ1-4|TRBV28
ASSPNTGTNEKLF
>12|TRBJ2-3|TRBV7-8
ASSLGLAGATQY
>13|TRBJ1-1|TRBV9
ASSVFAGMNTEAF
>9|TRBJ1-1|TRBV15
ATSRDTGAF
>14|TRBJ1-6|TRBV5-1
ASSPGTGTFFSPLH
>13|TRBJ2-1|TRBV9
ASSVRDRDTNEQF
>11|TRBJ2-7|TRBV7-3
ASSEQGMYEQY
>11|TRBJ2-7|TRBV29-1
SVVTTGDYEQY
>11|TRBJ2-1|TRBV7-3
ASSLAGGNEQF
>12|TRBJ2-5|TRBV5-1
ASSFPGTGETQY
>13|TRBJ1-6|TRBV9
ASSVGTGGKSPLH
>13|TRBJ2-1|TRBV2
ASSERRNSYNEQF
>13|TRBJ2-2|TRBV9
ASSVAVMDTGELF
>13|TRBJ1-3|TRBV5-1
ASSWGQGSGNTIY
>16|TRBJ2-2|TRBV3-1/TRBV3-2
ASSPPSISGVGTGELF
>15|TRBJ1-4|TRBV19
ASSISGTDFTNEKLF
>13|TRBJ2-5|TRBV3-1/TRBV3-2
ASSQSNSEQETQY
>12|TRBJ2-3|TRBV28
ASTRTQGADTQY
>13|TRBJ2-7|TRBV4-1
ASSQDRYSTYEQY
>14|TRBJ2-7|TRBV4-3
ASSHDPGTVDYEQY
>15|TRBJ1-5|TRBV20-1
SASGGKVGLSNQPQH
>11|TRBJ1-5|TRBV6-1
ASSDTGTQPQH
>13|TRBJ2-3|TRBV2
ASEVGTGSTDTQY
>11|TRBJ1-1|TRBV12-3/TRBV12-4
ASSRGLNTEAF
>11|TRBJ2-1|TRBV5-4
ASSPTSGPGQF
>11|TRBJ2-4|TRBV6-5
ASRPGQGFFQY
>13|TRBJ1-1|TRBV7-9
ASGKPGGGNTEAF
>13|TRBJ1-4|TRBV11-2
ASNWGGSTNEKLF
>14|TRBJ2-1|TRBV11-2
ASSLLISGTYNEQF
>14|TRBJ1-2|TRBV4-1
ASSQDPGTASYGYT
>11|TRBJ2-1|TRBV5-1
ASSLAFYNEQF
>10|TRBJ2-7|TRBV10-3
AISENGYEQY
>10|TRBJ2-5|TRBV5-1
ASRDSGTSKY
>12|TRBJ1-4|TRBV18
ASSPGRKNEKLF
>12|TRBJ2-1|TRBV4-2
ASSLGVNRDEQF
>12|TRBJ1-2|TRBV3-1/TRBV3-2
ASSPRESHYGYT